This T cell receptor beta chain comes out of a study of blood T cell repertoires in COVID-19. Study information: The United States, Italy and Spain supplied acute and convalescent COVID-19 samples. Nucleic acid was either cDNA or gDNA, and it came from T cells, B-cell-depleted T cells, or PBMCs.

This CDR3 contains 13 residues. Germline V CDR1 and CDR2: SEHNR, FQNEAQ (reference sequence). Trimming cost V 11 bases and J 2 bases, with 13 bases left between them. Authors' methods: Estimation of nucleated cell counts relied on the amplification of reference gene primers. Sequencing used immunoSEQ multiplex PCR; TCRdb keeps in-frame clones, though not all of them. The D gene and trimming were derived from the DNA, and the V and J assignments and clone size from that table. The data show about 100,000 clones, with about 77% seen just once and 15% to 20% held by the top ten. This clone was recorded a few times.

Sequenced: peripheral blood. The chain recombines TRBV7-9 with TRBJ1-5; D gene ambiguous. This TCR was sampled from a human donor in a cohort sampled during active COVID-19. The CDR3: CAVTRDGNQPQHF. The CDR3 nucleotides are TGTGCCGTGACGAGGGATGGCAATCAGCCCCAGCATTTT.